The 30 T cell receptor beta chains presented below share a single source sample, sequenced in a study of blood T cell repertoires in COVID-19. The assay was immunoSEQ multiplex PCR, and TCRdb's table has in-frame clones only and misses some. The sample consists of around 250,000 clones, about 80% of them appearing once. Sequencing was done on a sample of peripheral blood. All receptors derive from a human donor in a cohort sampled during active COVID-19.

The chain links TRBV3-1 (or the pseudogene TRBV3-2) to TRBJ2-1, with 12 positions matching TRBD2. The germline CDR1 and CDR2 sequences are LGHDT and YNNKEL (reference sequence). CDR3 length: 15 amino acids. The V gene end was trimmed by 4 bases and the J gene end by 8 bases; junction bases not matched to a gene: 6. CDR3 nucleotides: TGTGCCAGCAGCCTTCGGACTAGCGGGAAGGATGAGCAGTTCTTC. It specifies CASSLRTSGKDEQFF.

The chain carries TRBV27 and TRBJ2-5, with a possible D match to TRBD2 (5 bases). Trimming shortened V by 5 bases and J by 5 bases, and 18 bases separated the two germline ends. Germline V lookup: CDR1 MNHEY, CDR2 SMNVEV (reference sequence). This CDR3 has 15 residues. This chain's CDR3 is CASSAFTAGVETQYF. CDR3 in DNA: TGTGCCAGCAGTGCTTTTACTGCCGGGGTCGAGACCCAGTACTTC.

V gene TRBV19 combines with J gene TRBJ2-5; D not certain. The CDR3 loop spans 13 amino acids. Per the germline V gene, CDR1 is LNHDA and CDR2 is SQIVND (reference sequence). V gave up 4 bases and J gave up 7 bases, with 13 bases separating them. The CDR3 loop reads CASSTTTGSTQYF. CDR3 in DNA: TGTGCCAGTAGTACTACGACTGGCTCGACCCAGTACTTC.

The DNA of the CDR3 is TGCAGCGTTCCCAGGGGAGAGACCCAGTACTTC. Translated: CSVPRGETQYF. This chain uses TRBV29-1 with TRBJ2-5, with D maybe TRBD1 (6 bases). The germline V gene has CDR1 SQVTM and CDR2 ANQGSEA. The CDR3 length is 11 residues. V was shortened by 5 bases and J by 4 bases, with 8 bases between the two germline ends. The whole variable domain, filled in from reference TRBV29-1 and TRBJ2-5, reads SAVISQKPSRDICQRGTSLTIQCQVDSQVTMMFWYRQQPGQSLTLIATANQGSEATYESGFVIDKFPISRPNLTFSTLTVSNMSPEDSSIYLCSVPRGETQYFGPGTRLLVL.

The V gene is TRBV25-1, the J gene TRBJ2-5, with 11 bases matching TRBD2. The germline V gene encodes CDR1 MGHDK and CDR2 SYGVNS. CDR3 length: 17 residues. Trimming took 0 bases from V and 5 from J; bases not matched to a gene: 8. In DNA, the CDR3 is TGTGCCAGCAGTGAATATGGTAGCGGGGGGGCGCGGGAGACCCAGTACTTC. Amino acid sequence: CASSEYGSGGARETQYF.

The rearrangement uses TRBV6-2 or TRBV6-3 and TRBJ1-2; 7 bases match TRBD1. The ends lost 2 bases at V and 7 bases at J; junction bases unmatched: 13. Germline lookup yields CDR1 MNHEY and CDR2 SVGEGT. The CDR3 is made up of 16 amino acids. As DNA, the CDR3 is TGTGCCAGCAGTTACGCGTTAACGACAGGGAAAACTGGCTACACCTTC. Amino acids: CASSYALTTGKTGYTF.

V usage is TRBV10-3 and J usage is TRBJ2-7; 9 bases align to TRBD2. The CDR3 consists of 20 residues. Germline CDR1 ENHRY, CDR2 SYGVKD. The V segment lost 2 bases and the J segment 6 bases; nucleotides outside the gene matches: 23. The DNA for the CDR3 is TGTGCCATCAGTGAGCCCCCGGGAATAGCGGGAGTGGTAAGGGGTCGCGAGCAGTACTTC. It specifies CAISEPPGIAGVVRGREQYF.

The rearrangement uses TRBV6-5 and TRBJ1-1; no definite D call. This CDR3 has 11 amino acids. Germline V CDR1 and CDR2: MNHEY, SVGAGI. The germline V and J ends were trimmed by 6 bases and 5 bases, with 7 bases remaining between them. In DNA form, the CDR3 reads TGTGCCAGCAGGTACCGGACTGAAGCTTTCTTT. Protein sequence: CASRYRTEAFF.

V is TRBV10-3 and J is TRBJ2-7; 9 nucleotides line up with TRBD1. This CDR3 has 13 amino acids. Germline V gene lookup returns CDR1 ENHRY and CDR2 SYGVKD. The J segment lost 3 bases and the V segment lost 7 bases, leaving 4 bases of the junction unmatched. The CDR3 DNA is TGTGCCATCACCGAGACAGGGGGCTACGAGCAGTACTTC. It translates to CAITETGGYEQYF.

The V gene is TRBV5-1, the J gene TRBJ1-1; the match to TRBD1 covers 9 bases. The length of the CDR3 is 15 residues. Losses at the gene ends were 4 bases for V and 6 bases for J; bases not matched to a gene: 10. In germline, CDR1 is SGHRS, CDR2 YFSETQ. CDR3 bases: TGCGCCAGCAGCCCAAGCTTTGGGACAGGGCCTGAAGCTTTCTTT. Its protein product is CASSPSFGTGPEAFF.

V is TRBV9 and J is TRBJ2-1; TRBD2 agrees at 10 bases. Per the germline V gene, CDR1 is SGDLS and CDR2 is YYNGEE. The CDR3 is 16 residues long. V lost 0 bases and J lost 6; bases outside the gene matches: 6. The CDR3 loop is CASSVGSVAGGNEQFF. The CDR3 DNA is TGTGCCAGCAGCGTAGGATCGGTAGCGGGGGGCAATGAGCAGTTCTTC. Full variable domain (remainder filled in from reference TRBV9 and TRBJ2-1): DSGVTQTPKHLITATGQRVTLRCSPRSGDLSVYWYQQSLDQGLQFLIQYYNGEERAKGNILERFSAQQFPDLHSELNLSSLELGDSALYFCASSVGSVAGGNEQFFGPGTRLTVL.

The chain employs TRBV19 and TRBJ2-1; TRBD2 is a possible D gene (5 bases). CDR1 and CDR2 from the germline V gene are LNHDA and SQIVND (reference sequence). The CDR3 contains 17 residues. V dropped 7 bases and J dropped 7 bases, with 26 bases sitting between them. CDR3: CASTPFYSVGEGNEQFF. Here the CDR3 DNA reads TGTGCCAGTACCCCTTTTTATAGCGTCGGAGAGGGAAATGAGCAGTTCTTC.

The chain employs TRBV3-1 (or the pseudogene TRBV3-2) and TRBJ1-5, with 7 bases identical to TRBD1. Trimming cost V 6 bases and J 4 bases; bases outside gene matches: 12. There are 16 residues in the CDR3. Germline V gene lookup returns CDR1 LGHDT and CDR2 YNNKEL (reference sequence). The CDR3 DNA is TGTGCCAGCAGACGATATAGGGGGCGACCAAATCAGCCCCAGCATTTT. This translates into CASRRYRGRPNQPQHF.

This chain links TRBV5-4 with TRBJ1-4, with 7 bases fitting TRBD1. The junction had 6 bases not matched to a gene; V was cut back by 3 bases and J by 4 bases. Germline V gene data show CDR1 as SGHNT and CDR2 as YYREEE (reference sequence). The CDR3 extends over 15 amino acids. The DNA for the CDR3 is TGTGCCAGCAGCTCCCAGACAGGGCATAATGAAAAACTGTTTTTT. This translates into CASSSQTGHNEKLFF.

This sequence joins TRBV3-1 (or the pseudogene TRBV3-2) and TRBJ2-3; 9 bases line up with TRBD1. The CDR3 has 18 amino acids. CDR1 and CDR2 from the germline V gene are LGHDT and YNNKEL (reference sequence). V was pared by 3 bases and J by 5 bases, with 15 bases of the junction left unmatched. The CDR3: CASSQKRGTGFFLDTQYF. CDR3 bases: TGTGCCAGCAGCCAGAAACGCGGGACAGGGTTCTTTCTAGATACGCAGTATTTT.

The chain couples TRBV9 to TRBJ2-3; D is perhaps TRBD2 (6 bases). There are 14 residues in the CDR3. Trimming removed 3 bases at V and 0 bases at J, with 8 bases between. Germline CDR1 is SGDLS and CDR2 is YYNGEE. Written as DNA, the CDR3 is TGTGCCAGCAGCGCCAGCGGGAGCACAGATACGCAGTATTTT. This gives the protein CASSASGSTDTQYF.

The chain has TRBV7-9 and TRBJ2-5, with TRBD2 identical over 8 bases. Trimming at V came to 3 bases and at J to 0 bases, leaving 3 bases not matched to a gene. Per the germline V gene, CDR1 is SEHNR and CDR2 is FQNEAQ (reference sequence). The CDR3 length is 15 residues. The DNA for the CDR3 is TGTGCCAGCAGCTTTCCAGCGGGGGACCAAGAGACCCAGTACTTC. It encodes CASSFPAGDQETQYF. Variable domain in full (rest from reference TRBV7-9 and TRBJ2-5): DTGVSQNPRHKITKRGQNVTFRCDPISEHNRLYWYRQTLGQGPEFLTYFQNEAQLEKSRLLSDRFSAERPKGSFSTLEIQRTEQGDSAMYLCASSFPAGDQETQYFGPGTRLLVL.

The V call is TRBV11-2, the J call TRBJ2-3, with D tentatively TRBD1 (5 bases). Per germline, CDR1 SGHAT and CDR2 FQNNGV. There are 15 residues in the CDR3. The V and J ends lost 1 base and 1 base respectively, with 9 bases between them. The CDR3, as DNA: TGTGCCAGCAGCTTAGCCCCCAGGGGCACAGATACGCAGTATTTT. Translating it yields CASSLAPRGTDTQYF.

The chain couples TRBV10-1 to TRBJ2-5; 8 bases agree with TRBD2. In germline, CDR1 is WNHNN, CDR2 SYGVQD (reference sequence). V was clipped by 4 bases and J by 1 base; unmatched bases: 8. The CDR3 extends over 16 amino acids. For the CDR3, the DNA is TGCGCCAGCAGTGCCCTGGCGGGGGGATCCCAAGAGACCCAGTACTTC. Protein sequence: CASSALAGGSQETQYF.

The chain joins TRBV19 to TRBJ1-2; D gene ambiguous. Germline CDR1 reads LNHDA; CDR2 reads SQIVND (reference sequence). The ends were cut back, 7 bases at V and 3 bases at J, with 18 bases in the middle. The CDR3 is 15 residues long. The CDR3 sequence is CASTPSGSLHYGYTF. CDR3 nucleotides: TGTGCCAGTACCCCAAGTGGGAGTCTCCACTATGGCTACACCTTC. The complete variable domain, with remaining parts taken from reference TRBV19 and TRBJ1-2, reads DGGITQSPKYLFRKEGQNVTLSCEQNLNHDAMYWYRQDPGQGLRLIYYSQIVNDFQKGDIAEGYSVSREKKESFPLTVTSAQKNPTAFYLCASTPSGSLHYGYTFGSGTRLTVV.

The V gene is TRBV7-6, the J gene TRBJ2-5, with D possibly being TRBD1 (7 bases). This CDR3 has 18 residues. The germline V gene encodes CDR1 SGHVS and CDR2 FNYEAQ. V lost 1 base and J lost 1, with 19 bases in between. The CDR3 nucleotides are TGTGCCAGCAGCTTAGGGCCAGGTGGAGGGGGCGCCCAAGAGACCCAGTACTTC. Amino acids: CASSLGPGGGGAQETQYF. Variable domain in full (rest from reference TRBV7-6 and TRBJ2-5): GAGVSQSPRYKVTKRGQDVALRCDPISGHVSLYWYRQALGQGPEFLTYFNYEAQQDKSGLPNDRFSAERPEGSISTLTIQRTEQRDSAMYRCASSLGPGGGGAQETQYFGPGTRLLVL.

This clone was seen only once. The chain recombines TRBV29-1 with TRBJ2-5; a possible D gene is TRBD1 (6 bases). Germline CDR1 SQVTM, CDR2 ANQGSEA. The CDR3 runs 12 residues. V gave up 4 bases and J gave up 2 bases, with 8 bases separating them. CDR3 protein: CSVAQGQETQYF. The CDR3 DNA is TGCAGCGTTGCCCAGGGGCAAGAGACCCAGTACTTC.

The rearrangement joins TRBV7-2 to TRBJ1-1, with 7 positions matching TRBD1. Germline V gene data show CDR1 as SGHTA and CDR2 as FQGNSA. V trimming: 1 base; J trimming: 7 bases; junction bases outside the gene matches: 9. The length of the CDR3 is 15 residues. In DNA form, the CDR3 reads TGTGCCAGCAGCTTAGACGCCGGGACAGCTCTTGAAGCTTTCTTT. As protein: CASSLDAGTALEAFF.

The V and J genes are TRBV11-2 and TRBJ2-5; possible D gene TRBD2, 5 bases. V was shortened by 0 bases and J by 4 bases, with 12 bases between the two germline ends. The CDR3 totals 15 residues. Looked up from germline, CDR1 is SGHAT and CDR2 is FQNNGV. CDR3 DNA: TGTGCCAGCAGCTTAGAGCGGACTGGGCGAGAGACCCAGTACTTC. Its protein product is CASSLERTGRETQYF.

As for this clone: The junction does not match germline at one end; this may be a read error. The chain has TRBV28 and TRBJ1-2, with 8 bases that match TRBD1. This CDR3 has 14 residues. CDR1 and CDR2 (germline): MDHEN, SYDVKM. In DNA, the CDR3 is TGCCAAGCCGGGACAGGAACGTCTAACTATGGCTACACCTTC. It encodes CQAGTGTSNYGYTF.

This clone turned up a few times. The chain combines TRBV5-4 with TRBJ1-2; 11 nucleotides align to TRBD1. Germline trimming cut 2 bases from V and 4 bases from J; bases unmatched to any gene: 7. The length of the CDR3 is 16 residues. Germline CDR1 is SGHNT and CDR2 is YYREEE (reference sequence). CDR3 sequence: CASSLRDRGNSYGYTF. The CDR3 nucleotides are TGTGCCAGCAGCTTAAGGGACAGGGGGAATAGCTATGGCTACACCTTC.

This clone was seen a single time. V gene TRBV13 combines with J gene TRBJ2-2; D might be TRBD2 (5 bases). V was cut by 4 bases and J by 1 base, with 7 bases left in between. The CDR3 loop spans 14 amino acids. The germline V gene encodes CDR1 PRHDT and CDR2 FYEKMQ (reference sequence). CDR3 sequence reads: CASSSRENTGELFF. For the CDR3, the DNA is TGTGCCAGCAGCTCGAGGGAGAACACCGGGGAGCTGTTTTTT.

This rearrangement joins TRBV7-2 to TRBJ2-2; tentative D call: TRBD1 (6 bases). Germline assignment: CDR1 SGHTA and CDR2 FQGNSA. V gave up 2 bases and J gave up 0 bases, with 10 bases separating them. The CDR3 spans 16 residues. CDR3 protein: CASSLYRASNTGELFF. The CDR3 DNA sequence: TGTGCCAGCAGCTTATACAGGGCCTCGAACACCGGGGAGCTGTTTTTT.

In its sample, this clone was seen once. The V and J genes are TRBV7-2 and TRBJ1-4; D may be TRBD1 (5 bases). The ends were cut back, 5 bases at V and 7 bases at J, with 20 bases in the middle. The CDR3 sequence is 16 residues long. Germline V gene data show CDR1 as SGHTA and CDR2 as FQGNSA. CDR3 DNA: TGTGCCAGCAGCGCCTCCCGGTGGCAGGGCGTTGAAAAACTGTTTTTT. As protein: CASSASRWQGVEKLFF.

The gene calls are TRBV4-2 and TRBJ1-3, with D uncertain. Looked up from germline, CDR1 is LGHNA and CDR2 is YNFKEQ. Deletions cut 0 bases from V and 0 bases from J, with 6 bases between. The CDR3 totals 15 residues. The CDR3 sequence is CASSQDRTSGNTIYF. The CDR3, as DNA: TGTGCCAGCAGCCAAGACAGAACCTCTGGAAACACCATATATTTT.